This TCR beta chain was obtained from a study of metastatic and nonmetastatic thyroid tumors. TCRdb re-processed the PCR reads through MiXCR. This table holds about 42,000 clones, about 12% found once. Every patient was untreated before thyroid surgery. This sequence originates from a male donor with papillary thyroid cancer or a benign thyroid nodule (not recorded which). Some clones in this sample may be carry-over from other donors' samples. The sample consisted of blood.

CDR3 in DNA: TGTGCCAGCAGGACCGGGACCGTATATCGGGGCTACACCTTC. This encodes CASRTGTVYRGYTF. The chain uses TRBV6-2 or TRBV6-3 and TRBJ1-2, with D possibly matching TRBD1 (5 bases). Germline-derived CDR1 and CDR2 are MNHEY and SVGEGT. This CDR3 contains 14 residues. Between the trimmed V and J ends, which lost 6 bases and 8 bases, there was a span of 19 bases.